The clone carrying this TCR beta chain was seen more than once but under ten times. The antigen is not known. This specimen comes from a study of a mutant IDH1 vaccine in newly diagnosed glioma. Study-wide background: Vaccination was launched 4-6 weeks after radiotherapy alone, or with temozolomide cycles. Treated patients were about 60% male, roughly 38% female, mean age about 41 years. Study outcomes and limitations: Alterations occurring in top peripheral T cell clonotypes seemed unrelated to pseudoprogression.

Profiled with immunoSEQ multiplex PCR; TCRdb holds only in-frame clones, not every one. The profile shows tens of thousands of clones, approximately 83% of them singletons. Time point defined: week 5, during vaccination. The investigators gave 300 ug of mutant IDH1 20-mer peptide in each vaccine dose, together with topical imiquimod. Each donor presented with a new WHO grade 3 or 4 astrocytoma that tested IDH1-mutant and showed ATRX loss. The CDR3 consists of 16 residues. Germline V lookup: CDR1 MNHEY, CDR2 SVGAGI. The ends lost 4 bases at V and 5 bases at J; junction bases unmatched: 10. This clonotype was sampled from a man in his forties with glioma. The sample consisted of PBMCs, taken from a glioma patient whose treatment included an IDH1 peptide vaccine. The chain employs TRBV6-5 and TRBJ2-1; TRBD2 matches at 8 bases. CDR3 residues: CASSSPGLAGHNEQFF. The CDR3 nucleotides read TGTGCCAGCAGTTCCCCAGGTTTAGCGGGACACAATGAGCAGTTCTTC.